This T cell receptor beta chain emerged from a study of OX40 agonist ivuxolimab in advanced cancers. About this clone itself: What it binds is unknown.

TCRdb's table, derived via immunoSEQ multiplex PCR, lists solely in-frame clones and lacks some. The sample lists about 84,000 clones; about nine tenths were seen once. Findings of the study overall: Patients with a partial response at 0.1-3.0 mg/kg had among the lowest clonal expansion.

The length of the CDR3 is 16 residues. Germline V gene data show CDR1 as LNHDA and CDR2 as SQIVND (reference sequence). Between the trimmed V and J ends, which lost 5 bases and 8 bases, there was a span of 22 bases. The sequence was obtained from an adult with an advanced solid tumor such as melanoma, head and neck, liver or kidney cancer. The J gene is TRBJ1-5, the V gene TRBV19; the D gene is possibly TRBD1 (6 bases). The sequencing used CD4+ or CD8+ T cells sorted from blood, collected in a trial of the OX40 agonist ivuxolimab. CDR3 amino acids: CASSQPQGGAGKPQHF. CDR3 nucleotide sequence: TGTGCCAGTAGTCAACCACAGGGAGGGGCGGGGAAGCCCCAGCATTTT.